The 9 T cell receptor beta chains reported below all come from one sample, sequenced in a study of blood T cell repertoires in COVID-19. Assay: immunoSEQ multiplex PCR; the TCRdb copy retains only in-frame clones and omits some. The table records almost 90,000 clones, roughly 88% of them present only once. The sample was peripheral blood. The origin of the receptors is a man aged 18-30 years with COVID-19, enrolled during active disease.

The gene calls are TRBV5-6 and TRBJ1-3, with D perhaps matching TRBD1 (5 bases). CDR3 length: 15 amino acids. Germline loops: CDR1 SGHDT, CDR2 YYEEEE. V lost 0 bases, J lost 4 bases, and 11 bases lay in between. The CDR3 reads CASSLGGAEGNTIYF. In nucleotides, the CDR3 is TGTGCCAGCAGCTTGGGGGGCGCGGAAGGAAACACCATATATTTT. The full variable domain, with the rest looked up from reference TRBV5-6 and TRBJ1-3, is DAGVTQSPTHLIKTRGQQVTLRCSPKSGHDTVSWYQQALGQGPQFIFQYYEEEERQRGNFPDRFSGHQFPNYSSELNVNALLLGDSALYLCASSLGGAEGNTIYFGEGSWLTVV.

V gene TRBV5-4 combines with J gene TRBJ1-4; tentative D call: TRBD1 (5 bases). The CDR3 sequence is 15 residues long. The V gene's germline CDR1 is SGHNT and CDR2 YYREEE (reference sequence). The V and J ends lost 2 bases and 0 bases respectively, with 8 bases between them. CDR3 coding DNA: TGTGCCAGCAGCTTAGACAGATCAACTAATGAAAAACTGTTTTTT. This translates into CASSLDRSTNEKLFF.

This rearrangement joins TRBV3-1 (or the pseudogene TRBV3-2) to TRBJ1-2; D not resolved. V was cut by 4 bases and J by 5 bases, with 11 bases left in between. This CDR3 is built from 13 residues. Germline V gene sequence: CDR1 LGHDT, CDR2 YNNKEL (reference sequence). This CDR3 reads CASSPPGEYGYTF. In nucleotides, the CDR3 is TGTGCCAGCAGCCCCCCGGGAGAGTATGGCTACACCTTC.

The rearrangement uses TRBV5-6 and TRBJ2-7; 13 nucleotides agree with TRBD2. The V gene end was trimmed by 4 bases and the J gene end by 4 bases; junction bases not matched to a gene: 5. Per the germline V gene, CDR1 is SGHDT and CDR2 is YYEEEE. The CDR3 contains 15 residues. CDR3 in amino acids: CASSGGLAGVYEQYF. The CDR3 DNA reads TGTGCCAGCAGCGGAGGACTAGCGGGAGTTTACGAGCAGTACTTC.

The rearrangement links TRBV24-1 to TRBJ2-6; D remains ambiguous. The CDR3 runs to 16 residues. CDR1 and CDR2 (germline): KGHDR, SFDVKD. Deletions cut 2 bases from V and 0 bases from J, with 7 bases between. CDR3 DNA: TGTGCCACCAGTGATTCCCGCGCCTCTGGGGCCAACGTCCTGACTTTC. As protein: CATSDSRASGANVLTF.

The J gene is TRBJ2-7, the V gene TRBV21-1; the table names TRBD1, a call not compared with the DNA. TRBV21-1 is a pseudogene segment. The length of the CDR3 is 17 residues. The CDR3 bases are TGTGCCAGCACCGAAAGGAGAGGGGGAGTGAACTCCTACGAGCAGTACTTC. Translated: CASTERRGGVNSYEQYF.

CDR3 bases: TGTGCGAGCCACAGGGAGAGTAATTCACCCCTCCACTTT. Translating it yields CASHRESNSPLHF. The rearrangement joins TRBV7-8 to TRBJ1-6; a possible D gene is TRBD1 (6 bases). The germline V gene has CDR1 SGHVS and CDR2 FQNEAQ. This CDR3 contains 13 residues.

This chain joins TRBV30 and TRBJ1-6; D call uncertain. The CDR3 is made up of 14 amino acids. V dropped 2 bases and J dropped 4 bases, with 9 bases sitting between them. Germline lookup yields CDR1 GTSNPN and CDR2 SVGIG (reference sequence). Here the CDR3 DNA reads TGTGCCTGGAGTCTTGGAGGGTATAATTCACCCCTCCACTTT. It encodes CAWSLGGYNSPLHF.

V and J are TRBV24-1 and TRBJ1-2; 10 bases are shared with TRBD1. CDR1 is KGHDR, CDR2 SFDVKD, per germline. The CDR3 spans 15 residues. V was pared by 3 bases and J by 6 bases, with 6 bases of the junction left unmatched. The CDR3 coding sequence is TGTGCCACCAGTGATGACCGGGACAGGGGAAATGGCTACACCTTC. Amino acid sequence: CATSDDRDRGNGYTF.